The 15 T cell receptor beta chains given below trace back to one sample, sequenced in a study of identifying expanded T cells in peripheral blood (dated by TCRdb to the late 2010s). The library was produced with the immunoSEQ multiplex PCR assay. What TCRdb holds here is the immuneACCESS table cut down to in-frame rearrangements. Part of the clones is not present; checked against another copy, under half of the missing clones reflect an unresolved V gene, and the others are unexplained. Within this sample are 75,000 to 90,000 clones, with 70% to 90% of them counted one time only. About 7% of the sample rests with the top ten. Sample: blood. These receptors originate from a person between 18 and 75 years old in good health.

The DNA of the CDR3 is TGTGCCAGCTCTCCGGGACATCTGAACACTGAAGCTTTCTTT. Residues: CASSPGHLNTEAFF. The chain employs TRBV18 and TRBJ1-1; a weak D match, TRBD1 (6 bases). Per germline, CDR1 KGHSH and CDR2 LQKENI. This CDR3 region has 14 residues. Trimming left V 6 bases short and J 0 bases short, with 11 bases between.

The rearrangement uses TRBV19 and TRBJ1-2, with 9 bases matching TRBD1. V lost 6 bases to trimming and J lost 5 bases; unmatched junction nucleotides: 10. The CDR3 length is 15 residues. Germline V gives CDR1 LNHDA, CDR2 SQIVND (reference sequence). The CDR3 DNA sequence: TGTGCCAGTAGCCTACCGCCGGACAGGGGATATGGCTACACCTTC. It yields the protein CASSLPPDRGYGYTF.

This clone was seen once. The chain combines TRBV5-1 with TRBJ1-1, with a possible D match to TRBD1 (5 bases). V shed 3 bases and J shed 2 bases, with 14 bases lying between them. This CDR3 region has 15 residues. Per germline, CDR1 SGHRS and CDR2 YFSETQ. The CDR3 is CASSSEWGLNTEAFF. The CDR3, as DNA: TGCGCCAGCAGCTCCGAGTGGGGGTTAAACACTGAAGCTTTCTTT.

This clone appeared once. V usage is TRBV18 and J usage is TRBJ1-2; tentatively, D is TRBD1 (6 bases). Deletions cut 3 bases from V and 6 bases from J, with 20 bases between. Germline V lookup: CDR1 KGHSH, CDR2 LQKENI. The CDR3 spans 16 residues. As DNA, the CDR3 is TGTGCCAGCTCACCCTTTTATGGCCTGGGGGCAGATGGCTACACCTTC. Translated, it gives CASSPFYGLGADGYTF.

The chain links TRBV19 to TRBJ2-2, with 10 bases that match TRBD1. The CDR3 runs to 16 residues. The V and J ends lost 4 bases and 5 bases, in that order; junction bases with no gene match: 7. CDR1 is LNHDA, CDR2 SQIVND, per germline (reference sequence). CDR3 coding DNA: TGTGCCAGTAGTAGGCCCGGGACAGGGGTTACCGGGGAGCTGTTTTTT. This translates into CASSRPGTGVTGELFF.

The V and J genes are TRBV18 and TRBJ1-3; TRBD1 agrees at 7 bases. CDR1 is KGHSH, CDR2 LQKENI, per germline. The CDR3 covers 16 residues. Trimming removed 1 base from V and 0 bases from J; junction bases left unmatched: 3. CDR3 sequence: CASSPQGASSGNTIYF. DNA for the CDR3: TGTGCCAGCTCACCACAGGGGGCAAGCTCTGGAAACACCATATATTTT.

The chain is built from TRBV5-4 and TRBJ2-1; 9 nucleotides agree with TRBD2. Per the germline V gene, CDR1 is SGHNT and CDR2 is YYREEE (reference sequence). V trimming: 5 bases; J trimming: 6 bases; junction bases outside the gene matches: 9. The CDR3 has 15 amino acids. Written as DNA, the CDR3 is TGTGCCAGCAGTCTAGGCCTAGCGGGGACCAATGAGCAGTTCTTC. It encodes CASSLGLAGTNEQFF. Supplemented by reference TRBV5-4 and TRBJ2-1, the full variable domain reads ETGVTQSPTHLIKTRGQQVTLRCSSQSGHNTVSWYQQALGQGPQFIFQYYREEENGRGNFPPRFSGLQFPNYSSELNVNALELDDSALYLCASSLGLAGTNEQFFGPGTRLTVL.

Here the CDR3 reads CASSLGTGGWSENQPQHF. The DNA of the CDR3 is TGTGCCAGCAGCTTAGGGACAGGGGGCTGGTCGGAAAATCAGCCCCAGCATTTT. The chain links TRBV5-6 to TRBJ1-5, with 12 bases lining up with TRBD1. The CDR3 covers 18 residues. Germline CDR1 and CDR2: SGHDT and YYEEEE. V shed 2 bases and J 4 bases; nucleotides not matched to a gene: 10.

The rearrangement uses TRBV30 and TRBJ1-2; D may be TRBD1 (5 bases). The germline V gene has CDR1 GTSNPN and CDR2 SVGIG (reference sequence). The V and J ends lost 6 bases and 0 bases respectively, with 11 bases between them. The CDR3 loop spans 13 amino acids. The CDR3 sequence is CACRAYTNYGYTF. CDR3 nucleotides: TGTGCCTGCAGGGCCTACACTAACTATGGCTACACCTTC.

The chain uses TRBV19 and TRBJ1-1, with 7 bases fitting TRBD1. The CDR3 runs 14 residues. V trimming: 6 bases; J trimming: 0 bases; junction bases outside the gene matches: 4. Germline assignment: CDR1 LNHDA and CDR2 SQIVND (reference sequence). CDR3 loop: CASSVGQMNTEAFF. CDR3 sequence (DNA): TGTGCCAGTAGCGTGGGACAGATGAACACTGAAGCTTTCTTT.

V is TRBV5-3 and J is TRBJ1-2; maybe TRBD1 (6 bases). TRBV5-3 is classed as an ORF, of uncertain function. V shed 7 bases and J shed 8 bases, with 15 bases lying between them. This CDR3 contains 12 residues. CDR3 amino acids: CARQDRAQGYTF. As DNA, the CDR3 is TGTGCCAGACAGGACAGAGCTCAGGGCTACACCTTC.

The chain's CDR3 is CASSMVGQGANYGYTF. The CDR3 nucleotides read TGTGCCAGTAGTATGGTGGGACAGGGGGCTAACTATGGCTACACCTTC. This chain links TRBV19 with TRBJ1-2, with 11 bases that match TRBD1. V shed 3 bases, J shed 0 bases, and the junction held 3 bases outside the gene matches. The CDR3 has 16 residues. CDR1 and CDR2 from the germline V gene are LNHDA and SQIVND (reference sequence).

The CDR3 DNA reads as TGTGCCAGCAGTGGCCGGGGGGCACACTCCTACGAGCAGTACTTC. It translates to CASSGRGAHSYEQYF. This chain connects TRBV6-1 to TRBJ2-7, with TRBD2 as a possible D gene (7 bases). The V gene lost 4 bases and the J gene lost 0 bases, with 13 bases spanning the gap. The CDR3 is made up of 15 amino acids. Germline CDR1 MNHNS, CDR2 SASEGT.

Here the CDR3 DNA reads TGTGCCAGCAGTTTAGTACAGGTCTATGGCTACACCTTC. Encoded protein: CASSLVQVYGYTF. The chain joins TRBV28 to TRBJ1-2; D is possibly TRBD1 (5 bases). V lost 2 bases, J lost 4 bases, and 8 bases lay in between. Germline V CDR1 and CDR2: MDHEN, SYDVKM. There are 13 residues in the CDR3.

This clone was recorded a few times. CDR3 sequence reads: CASSTTGADHSPLHF. DNA of the CDR3: TGTGCCAGCAGTACGACAGGGGCTGATCATTCACCCCTCCACTTT. V gene TRBV6-5 combines with J gene TRBJ1-6; 8 nucleotides agree with TRBD1. V dropped 5 bases and J dropped 8; count of bases not matched to a gene: 8. The CDR3 totals 15 residues. From germline, CDR1 is MNHEY and CDR2 SVGAGI.